Listed below are T cell receptor beta chains from one sample, sequenced in a study of human T cells and chemical hapten exposure. TCRdb recomputed calls from the RACE reads with MiXCR, one row per CDR3 protein. The profile shows 210,000 or so distinct CDR3 sequences, about 25% of them singletons. This specimen was whole blood, taken in connection with sensitization to the hapten diphenylcyclopropenone (DPC). These receptors were obtained from a woman aged 40 to 50 with alopecia areata. Some clones in this sample may be carry-over from other donors' samples. CDR3s include the opening cysteine and the closing phenylalanine or tryptophan.

V gene	J gene	CDR3 protein
TRBV20-1	TRBJ2-1	CSAGNGGEQFF
TRBV11-1	TRBJ2-7	CASSPGTGLSYEQYF
TRBV6-6	TRBJ2-3	CASRKFTSTDTQYF
TRBV6-6	TRBJ2-2	CAGGFIQGLFF
TRBV7-2	TRBJ2-7	CASSSRHSGRNEQYF
TRBV3-1	TRBJ2-3	CASSQVPGLGTDTQYF
TRBV10-3	TRBJ1-2	CAIADRSYGYTF
TRBV5-6	TRBJ2-1	CASSNGLAGGGRGFF
TRBV27	TRBJ1-3	CASSQSFSGNTIYF
TRBV5-1	TRBJ2-3	CASSPRRSGEDTQYF
TRBV30	TRBJ2-2	CAWSVTNTGELFF
TRBV7-9	TRBJ1-4	CASSRTGNGEKLFF
TRBV6-5	TRBJ2-4	CASRRRLAKNIQYF
TRBV14	TRBJ2-7	CASSAQLGILAEQYF
TRBV4-3	TRBJ2-7	CASSQEGRGAYEQYF
TRBV6-2/TRBV6-3	TRBJ2-1	CASGLDRAGNEQFF
TRBV6-5	TRBJ1-2	CASSYVGQGPNGYTF
TRBV11-2	TRBJ2-3	CASSLGTAGDTQYF
TRBV29-1	TRBJ1-3	CSGTTVSGNTIYF
TRBV29-1	TRBJ2-5	CSVEGTQGGETQYF
TRBV12-3/TRBV12-4	TRBJ1-4	CASSLPGEGNEKLFF
TRBV7-2	TRBJ2-1	CASEPHLRQGEQFF
TRBV5-6	TRBJ2-3	CASSLRASGRTDTQYF
TRBV7-2	TRBJ2-6	CASSLGLAGSSGANVLTF
TRBV6-5	TRBJ1-3	CASSYGSTGGSYTIYF
TRBV9	TRBJ2-1	CASSVELGPTPYNEQFF
TRBV18	TRBJ1-1	CASSLPGFMNTEAFF
TRBV2	TRBJ2-7	CASRGLGHEQYF
TRBV5-5	TRBJ1-2	CASSLDRGHGYTF
TRBV7-3	TRBJ2-5	CASSLGPLGSETQYF
TRBV7-2	TRBJ1-3	CASSSAPYRGRSASGNTIYF
TRBV29-1	TRBJ1-5	CSVIGTDGQPQHF
TRBV3-1	TRBJ2-2	CASSHSTSENTGELFF
TRBV20-1	TRBJ1-5	CSATGTGLGKHF
TRBV28	TRBJ2-5	CASSSSGTGSKETQYF
TRBV4-3	TRBJ2-7	CASSQDGLARGEQYF
TRBV7-6	TRBJ2-6	CASSFVWGRARGANVLTF
TRBV6-1	TRBJ2-1	CASRDRGVNYNEQFF
TRBV5-1	TRBJ2-5	CASSSGTGQETQYF
TRBV20-1	TRBJ2-5	CSAREGVWDQETQYF
TRBV24-1	TRBJ2-3	CATSQLTDTQYF
TRBV6-5	TRBJ2-7	CASSYSGQGIYEQYF
TRBV29-1	TRBJ2-1	CSVDSRPAPYNEQFF
TRBV20-1	TRBJ2-1	CSARDTRGRYSYNEQFF
TRBV11-2	TRBJ2-3	CASSLGDGSTADTQYF
TRBV28	TRBJ2-5	CASSFRQVQETQYF
TRBV10-3	TRBJ1-2	CAIRGTAVSYTF
TRBV20-1	TRBJ1-5	CSATSSSRQPQHF